The rows below give T cell receptor beta chains drawn from one sample of a study of T-cell memory formation after mild COVID-19. TCRdb re-called the 5' RACE reads with MiXCR, one entry per CDR3 protein. The repertoire includes roughly 89,000 distinct CDR3 sequences, approximately 13% of them detected once, and approximately 26% sits in the top ten. The sample comprised PBMCs or a T cell subset sorted from them (not recorded which). Every receptor here comes from an adult woman who had mild COVID-19 (a few samples of this study predate the infection). Cell type and time point are not known. Both conserved end residues are part of each CDR3. The order of the fields is D gene, V gene, J gene, clone size, CDR3 DNA, CDR3 protein. A D gene is named only where the DNA matches it firmly. Some rows mark clone size as missing; the rest say once, few, many or name a class of expanded clone.

TRBD1	TRBV4-3	TRBJ1-1	-	TGCGCCAGCAGCCAACGGGACAGGGGTAACACTGAAGCTTTCTTT	CASSQRDRGNTEAFF
TRBD2	TRBV7-6	TRBJ2-7	many	TGTGCCAGCAGCTTAAAAACTAGCGGCAACGAGCAGTACTTC	CASSLKTSGNEQYF
TRBD1	TRBV6-6	TRBJ1-3	few	TGTGCCAGCTATCAGGGGGATTCTCGTGGAAACACCATATATTTT	CASYQGDSRGNTIYF
TRBD1	TRBV12-3/TRBV12-4	TRBJ2-7	-	TGTGCCAGCAGGGGACACGACAGGGACGAGCAGTACTTC	CASRGHDRDEQYF
TRBD1	TRBV20-1	TRBJ1-1	-	TGCAGTGCTAGAGATCCGGGACAGGGCCCTGAAGCTTTCTTT	CSARDPGQGPEAFF
-	TRBV4-2	TRBJ2-5	many	TGTGCCAGCAGCCAAGCTTCAGGCGGTAAAGAGACCCAGTACTTC	CASSQASGGKETQYF
-	TRBV29-1	TRBJ1-2	many	TGCAGCGTTGAAGGGGGGCTTAGTTATGGCTACACCTTC	CSVEGGLSYGYTF
-	TRBV11-2	TRBJ2-5	-	TGTGCCAGCAGCTTAGTCGCCCAAGAGACCCAGTACTTC	CASSLVAQETQYF
TRBD2	TRBV7-9	TRBJ2-4	-	TGTGCCAGCACCCTTAGCGGGGAAAACATTCAGTACTTC	CASTLSGENIQYF
-	TRBV7-9	TRBJ1-2	-	TGTGCCAGCAGCCTGTCCGGAGACCTCTATGGCTACACCTTC	CASSLSGDLYGYTF
TRBD2	TRBV19	TRBJ2-3	-	TGTGCCAGTAGTATGAGTTCTACTAGCGGAGGTGTGAGCACAGATACGCAGTATTTT	CASSMSSTSGGVSTDTQYF
-	TRBV7-3	TRBJ1-6	-	TGTGCCAGCAGCTTAGGACCGCTTAATTCACCCCTCCACTTT	CASSLGPLNSPLHF
TRBD2	TRBV2	TRBJ2-1	few	TGTGCCAGCAGAGTGGCTAGCGGGCCTCAGTTCTTC	CASRVASGPQFF
TRBD2	TRBV20-1	TRBJ2-1	few	TGCAGTGCTAGAGATGTGATCGGGACTACCTACAATGAGCAGTTCTTC	CSARDVIGTTYNEQFF
-	TRBV7-2	TRBJ2-1	-	TGTGCCAGCAGCTTAGCGCGCCGGGACCCCCGTGATGAGCAGTTCTTC	CASSLARRDPRDEQFF
-	TRBV20-1	TRBJ1-5	few	TGCAGTGCTACACAGGTTGCTGGTCAGCCCCAGCATTTT	CSATQVAGQPQHF
TRBD2	TRBV29-1	TRBJ2-7	-	TGCAGCGTTGAAGAGACGAGCGGGAGTTACTACGAGCAGTACTTC	CSVEETSGSYYEQYF
TRBD2	TRBV5-1	TRBJ2-7	-	TGCGCCAGCAGCTTGGGGCGCATGGCTAGCGGGGGACCCTACGAGCAGTACTTC	CASSLGRMASGGPYEQYF
TRBD1	TRBV6-2/TRBV6-3	TRBJ1-2	-	TGTGCCAGCAGTTACTCGAGTTGGGACAGGCCCTATGGCTACACCTTC	CASSYSSWDRPYGYTF
TRBD2	TRBV5-1	TRBJ2-7	many	TGCGCCAGCAGGCCAGGGACTAGCGGGACCTACGAGCAGTACTTC	CASRPGTSGTYEQYF
-	TRBV5-1	TRBJ1-1	-	TGCGCCAGCAGCCAACGACAGGCGATGGAAGCTTTCTTT	CASSQRQAMEAFF
-	TRBV11-2	TRBJ2-3	few	TGTGCCAGCAGTCGCCCTCCGGGCAGCACAGATACGCAGTATTTT	CASSRPPGSTDTQYF
-	TRBV29-1	TRBJ2-7	-	TGCAGCGTGAGAGAGGCCTACGAGCAGTACTTC	CSVREAYEQYF
-	TRBV19	TRBJ1-1	few	TGTGCCAGTAGCCCATATGCCAGGGGACCGAACACTGAAGCTTTCTTT	CASSPYARGPNTEAFF
-	TRBV7-2	TRBJ1-6	-	TGTGCCAGCAGCTTAGTTGCGGGGATGGATTCACCCCTCCACTTT	CASSLVAGMDSPLHF
TRBD1	TRBV7-9	TRBJ2-1	many	TGTGCCAGCAGCGGCCGGGACAGAAATGAGCAGTTCTTC	CASSGRDRNEQFF
TRBD2	TRBV4-3	TRBJ2-3	many	TGCGCCAGCAGCCAAGGCTTGATTTGGGCTAGCGGGCTGAGCACAGATACGCAGTATTTT	CASSQGLIWASGLSTDTQYF
-	TRBV20-1	TRBJ2-1	few	TGCAGTGCTATCCTCACGGGCTCCTACAATGAGCAGTTCTTC	CSAILTGSYNEQFF
-	TRBV2	TRBJ1-1	few	TGTGCCAGCAGTGAAGGCTTTCGGAACACTGAAGCTTTCTTT	CASSEGFRNTEAFF
-	TRBV19	TRBJ2-7	-	TGTGCCAGTGGTCCGGCCTACGAGCAGTACTTC	CASGPAYEQYF
-	TRBV7-6	TRBJ2-6	few	TGTGCCAGCAGCTTTGCAGACTCTGGGGCCAACGTCCTGACTTTC	CASSFADSGANVLTF
TRBD1	TRBV11-1	TRBJ1-1	once	TGTGCCAGCATCAAAAACAGGGGGTTGAACACTGAAGCTTTCTTT	CASIKNRGLNTEAFF
-	TRBV7-9	TRBJ2-1	many	TGTGCCAGCAGCTTGGTTGAGCAGTTCTTC	CASSLVEQFF
-	TRBV5-6	TRBJ2-3	few	TGTGCCAGCAGCTTGGGGGTGACGGGTCCCTTAACCTATACGCAGTATTTT	CASSLGVTGPLTYTQYF
TRBD1	TRBV24-1	TRBJ1-2	-	TGTGCCACCAGTGATCAAACAGGGGGGGATGGCTACACCTTC	CATSDQTGGDGYTF
TRBD1	TRBV7-3	TRBJ2-4	-	TGTGCCAGCAGCCCTACCGGGACAGGGCTGGACATTCAGTACTTC	CASSPTGTGLDIQYF
TRBD2	TRBV5-1	TRBJ2-5	few	TGCGCCAGCAGCTTGGACGGACTAGCGGGAGAAGAGACCCAGTACTTC	CASSLDGLAGEETQYF
-	TRBV20-1	TRBJ2-2	few	TGCAGTGCTAGATGGACGACCACCGGGGAGCTGTTTTTT	CSARWTTTGELFF
TRBD2	TRBV7-9	TRBJ2-7	-	TGTGCCAGCAGCTTTCGGACTAGCGGGAACTACGAGCAGTACTTC	CASSFRTSGNYEQYF
TRBD2	TRBV9	TRBJ2-3	few	TGTGCCAGCAGCATCAGCGGGGGTGCAGATACGCAGTATTTT	CASSISGGADTQYF
TRBD2	TRBV6-1	TRBJ2-1	few	TGTGCCACCTCGGGACTAGCGGGAGGAATGAATGAGCAGTTCTTC	CATSGLAGGMNEQFF
-	TRBV30	TRBJ2-3	-	TGTGCCTGGAACGTGGCTGGTAGCACAGATACGCAGTATTTT	CAWNVAGSTDTQYF
-	TRBV9	TRBJ1-2	-	TGTGCCAGCGAAGGGCAGGGTGTGGACTATGGCTACACCTTC	CASEGQGVDYGYTF
TRBD1	TRBV4-1	TRBJ1-1	-	TGCGCCAGCAGCCAAACAGGGGGGGGGACTGAAGCTTTCTTT	CASSQTGGGTEAFF
TRBD2	TRBV4-1	TRBJ2-1	few	TGCGCCAGCAGCCGTACTAGCGGGGGGGCCATTGAGCAGTTCTTC	CASSRTSGGAIEQFF
TRBD1	TRBV7-9	TRBJ1-1	-	TGTGCCGGGAGGGGGCGCGGCACTGAAGCTTTCTTT	CAGRGRGTEAFF